A single T cell receptor beta chain is shown here with its context. Other DNA sequences within the sample encode an identical CDR3. CD4+ cells were split into CD45RA+ naive and CD45RA-negative memory subsets. The data originate from a study of shared clonotypes between healthy human individuals. Study-wide background: Donors had three CD4 naive, three CD4 memory, two CD8 naive and one CD8 memory plate apiece.

The assay used deep level. The protocol was immunoSEQ multiplex PCR, while the TCRdb copy is restricted to in-frame clones and leaves out a portion. The sample lists roughly 2 million clones, 85% to 95% seen once, with 0.13% in the top ten. The material sequenced was naive CD4+ T cells sorted from blood. Subset here: CD45RA+ positively selected. This TCR was recovered from a man younger than 35 in good health.

The CDR3 bases are TGTGCCAGCAGCGTAGGACTAGCGGGGGGCCAAGAGACCCAGTACTTC. Translating it yields CASSVGLAGGQETQYF. This chain uses TRBV9 with TRBJ2-5; 13 positions match TRBD2. The trim removed 0 bases at V and 1 base at J, leaving 0 bases unmatched. This CDR3 is built from 16 residues. Germline assignment: CDR1 SGDLS and CDR2 YYNGEE.